The source of this T cell receptor beta chain is a study of Ad26.COV2.S vaccination and SARS-CoV-2 variants. Treatment denoted: over 15 received Ad26.COV2.S at low or high dose, single or two shots; several received placebo; per-sample allocation not given. Sampling occurred on day 63 after the first vaccine or placebo injection. Libraries were prepared by immunoSEQ multiplex PCR; TCRdb keeps only in-frame clonotypes and omits some of them. The sample records 360,000 or so clones, around 86% being singletons. The CDR3 extends over 14 amino acids. Germline V lookup: CDR1 MGHRA, CDR2 YSYEKL. With 4 bases clipped from V and 2 bases from J, the junction kept 5 bases outside the gene matches.

The chain recombines TRBV4-1 with TRBJ2-7; 7 nucleotides line up with TRBD1. The origin of this receptor is a person between 18 and 65 years old who received the Ad26.COV2.S COVID-19 vaccine or a placebo. Sequenced here: peripheral blood, sampled in a trial of Ad26.COV2.S vaccine versus placebo. The CDR3 sequence is CASSLQGPPYEQYF. CDR3 DNA: TGCGCCAGCAGCCTACAGGGGCCACCCTACGAGCAGTACTTC.